A single sample gave rise to the 13 T cell receptor beta chains below, sequenced in a study of cytomegalovirus exposure and HLA in healthy donors. 13 Jbeta primers and 60 Vbeta primers were used for the PCR. Only in-frame clones appear in the TCRdb table, and some are missing; sequencing was by immunoSEQ multiplex PCR. The sample features around 140,000 clones, with roughly 1.5% in its top ten. The source material was PBMCs. Receptors originate from a middle-aged woman in good health and CMV-seronegative.

The CDR3 DNA follows: TGTGCCAGCAGCGACACGGGGAACAGTGATACGCAGTATTTT. Residues: CASSDTGNSDTQYF. The chain uses TRBV9 and TRBJ2-3; D perhaps matches TRBD2 (5 bases). The germline V gene has CDR1 SGDLS and CDR2 YYNGEE. The length of the CDR3 is 14 residues. The ends were cut back, 3 bases at V and 6 bases at J, with 14 bases in the middle.

The genes are TRBV5-6 and TRBJ2-5; D is perhaps TRBD2 (6 bases). Germline V gene data show CDR1 as SGHDT and CDR2 as YYEEEE. The V end was cut by 0 bases, the J end by 5 bases, with 14 bases between. CDR3 size: 15 residues. The DNA for the CDR3 is TGTGCCAGCAGCTTGGCCGGGACTCTCCAGGAGACCCAGTACTTC. Its protein product is CASSLAGTLQETQYF.

This sequence joins TRBV18 and TRBJ1-1; 7 bases agree with TRBD1. Per germline, CDR1 KGHSH and CDR2 LQKENI. After removal of 2 bases from V and 2 bases from J, the junction contained 2 bases not matched to a gene. The CDR3 consists of 14 residues. This CDR3 reads CASSPGTVNTEAFF. For the CDR3, the DNA is TGTGCCAGCTCACCAGGGACAGTCAACACTGAAGCTTTCTTT. The full variable domain, completed using reference TRBV18 and TRBJ1-1, is NAGVMQNPRHLVRRRGQEARLRCSPMKGHSHVYWYRQLPEEGLKFMVYLQKENIIDESGMPKERFSAEFPKEGPSILRIQQVVRGDSAAYFCASSPGTVNTEAFFGQGTRLTVV.

Written as DNA, the CDR3 is TGTGCCAGCAGTTACCGTGGGGGGGGTAATGAAAAACTGTTTTTT. Its protein is CASSYRGGGNEKLFF. The gene calls are TRBV6-5 and TRBJ1-4; a possible D gene is TRBD1 (5 bases). V dropped 2 bases and J dropped 4 bases, with 11 bases sitting between them. This CDR3 comprises 15 residues. Germline CDR1 and CDR2: MNHEY and SVGAGI.

This chain joins TRBV10-3 and TRBJ1-2; maybe TRBD1 (5 bases). Germline V gives CDR1 ENHRY, CDR2 SYGVKD. V lost 9 bases, J lost 0 bases, and 23 bases lay in between. CDR3 size: 17 residues. The CDR3 here is CAIAPGHGGLANYGYTF. The DNA of the CDR3 is TGTGCCATAGCGCCGGGCCACGGGGGGTTAGCTAACTATGGCTACACCTTC.

The chain uses TRBV6-4 and TRBJ1-4; 10 bases line up with TRBD1. The CDR3 spans 17 residues. Germline V gene sequence: CDR1 MRHNA, CDR2 SNTAGT. V dropped 6 bases and J dropped 8; count of bases not matched to a gene: 15. The CDR3 DNA reads TGTGCCAGCAGGAAAGCCTTCGTCAGGACAGGGGGAGAAAAACTGTTTTTT. It specifies CASRKAFVRTGGEKLFF.

The V gene is TRBV11-2, the J gene TRBJ1-5; the D is unclear. V was pared by 8 bases and J by 1 base, with 12 bases between. The CDR3 loop spans 14 amino acids. The V gene's germline CDR1 is SGHAT and CDR2 FQNNGV. CDR3 in DNA: TGTGCCAGCCCGCTGGGCGGGAGCAATCAGCCCCAGCATTTT. Protein: CASPLGGSNQPQHF.

The chain links TRBV7-2 to TRBJ2-3; 10 bases fit TRBD2. The germline V gene has CDR1 SGHTA and CDR2 FQGNSA. V was clipped by 5 bases and J by 2 bases; unmatched bases: 4. This CDR3 has 15 amino acids. The CDR3 DNA sequence: TGTGCCAGCAGCCTACTAGCGGGGACCACAGATACGCAGTATTTT. This codes for CASSLLAGTTDTQYF.

The chain combines TRBV5-6 with TRBJ2-1; possibly TRBD2 for D (6 bases). CDR3 length equals 11 residues. V was trimmed by 2 bases and J by 9 bases, leaving 6 bases between them. The V gene's germline CDR1 is SGHDT and CDR2 YYEEEE. DNA of the CDR3: TGTGCCAGCAGCTTCGGGAGTGAGCAGTTCTTC. As protein: CASSFGSEQFF. The full variable domain, in which reference TRBV5-6 and TRBJ2-1 provide the parts outside the CDR3, is DAGVTQSPTHLIKTRGQQVTLRCSPKSGHDTVSWYQQALGQGPQFIFQYYEEEERQRGNFPDRFSGHQFPNYSSELNVNALLLGDSALYLCASSFGSEQFFGPGTRLTVL.

V and J are TRBV18 and TRBJ2-7; unclear D gene. Germline V gene lookup returns CDR1 KGHSH and CDR2 LQKENI. V lost 2 bases and J lost 6, with 8 bases in between. The CDR3 extends over 12 amino acids. DNA of the CDR3: TGTGCCAGCTCACCAGCCAGTGCCGAGCAGTACTTC. Residues: CASSPASAEQYF.

This chain connects TRBV5-1 to TRBJ2-5; unclear D gene. The tail of the sequence fits TRBJ2-7 better, so the J call may be wrong. The length of the CDR3 is 14 residues. Per germline, CDR1 SGHRS and CDR2 YFSETQ. The CDR3 coding sequence is TGCGCCAGCAGCTTAGATGGTTACTCCTACGAGCAGTACTTC. It codes for CASSLDGYSYEQYF.

Points on this clone: The sample holds other DNA sequences that translate to the same CDR3. The V call is TRBV19, the J call TRBJ1-1; tentative D call: TRBD1 (5 bases). The V gene's germline CDR1 is LNHDA and CDR2 SQIVND (reference sequence). The CDR3 contains 13 residues. The V gene lost 3 bases and the J gene lost 3 bases, with 8 bases spanning the gap. In DNA, the CDR3 is TGTGCCAGTAGTATCAAAGGGGACACTGAAGCTTTCTTT. As protein: CASSIKGDTEAFF.

J is TRBJ1-2 and V is TRBV28, with TRBD1 matching over 9 bases. CDR3 length: 14 residues. Germline assignment: CDR1 MDHEN and CDR2 SYDVKM. V gave up 6 bases and J gave up 8 bases; unmatched junction bases: 10. CDR3 in amino acids: CASRGPRDREGYTF. CDR3 nucleotide sequence: TGTGCCAGCAGAGGGCCCCGGGACAGGGAGGGCTACACCTTC.